This T cell receptor beta chain was sequenced for a study of OX40 agonist ivuxolimab in advanced cancers. The data were produced by immunoSEQ multiplex PCR, yet TCRdb's version contains in-frame clones alone and is incomplete. The table records around 15,000 clones, 86% of them present only once. Blood sampling took place at baseline, cycle 4 day 1, and cycle 7 day 1. The CDR3 length is 13 residues. After removal of 6 bases from V and 6 bases from J, the junction contained 7 bases not matched to a gene. Germline lookup yields CDR1 LNHDA and CDR2 SQIVND (reference sequence). The chain uses TRBV19 and TRBJ1-2; 7 positions agree with TRBD1. The clonotype comes from an adult with an advanced solid tumor such as melanoma, head and neck, liver or kidney cancer. Material: CD4+ or CD8+ T cells sorted from blood, obtained in a trial of the OX40 agonist ivuxolimab. The CDR3 DNA reads TGTGCCAGTAGGACACAGGGGACCCATGGCTACACCTTC. Translation: CASRTQGTHGYTF.